This TCR beta chain was obtained from a study of blood T cell repertoires in COVID-19. The overall study: Nucleic acid was either cDNA or gDNA, and it came from T cells, B-cell-depleted T cells, or PBMCs.

This clone was counted once. The CDR3 totals 16 residues. In germline, CDR1 is LGHNT, CDR2 FRNRAP. Trimming took off 0 bases at V and 1 base at J, with 12 bases between the two ends. Per the original methods: Scientists estimated how many nucleated cells there were by amplifying reference gene primers. The method was immunoSEQ multiplex PCR; TCRdb's version includes in-frame clones alone and lacks a portion of them. For V, J and clone size, that table is used; D and trimming come from the DNA. The sample shows about 160,000 clones, 70% to 90% of them seen only once. The chain employs TRBV12-5 and TRBJ1-1; no definite D call. Material for sequencing was peripheral blood. The origin of this receptor is a woman in her fifties or sixties with COVID-19, enrolled during active disease. The CDR3 nucleotides read TGTGCTAGTGGTTTGGTACACGGGGTCTCGAACACTGAAGCTTTCTTT. This encodes CASGLVHGVSNTEAFF.